This T cell receptor beta chain was identified during a study of T cell repertoires in cytomegalovirus infection. In the study overall: Matching HLA type, along with CMV infection, was indicated by public TCR beta signatures.

The V and J ends lost 0 bases and 8 bases respectively, with 20 bases between them. Germline values: CDR1 MNHGY, CDR2 SAAAGT. This CDR3 comprises 17 residues. Study-wide points: Within the response measured ex vivo, HLA-C-restricted CMV-specific TCR beta clonotypes were dominant. Cumulative public TCR beta family frequency identified carriers of CMV plus the relevant HLA.

MiXCR, applied by TCRdb to the reads, yields one record per CDR3 protein. The sample yields about 900,000 distinct CDR3 sequences, 30% to 40% seen once. To note about this clonotype: Its target is not known.

This chain links TRBV6-8 with TRBJ2-1; D may be TRBD1 (5 bases). The receptor was derived from a human donor in good health (CMV status not recorded). Some clones in this sample may be carry-over from other donors' samples. The sample in question was cultured CD8+ T cells from PBMCs, obtained from culture after CMV antigen stimulation. The CDR3 sequence: CASSYSMSDTLGDEQFF. The CDR3 bases are TGTGCCAGCAGTTACTCGATGTCGGACACCCTAGGGGATGAGCAGTTCTTC.